The next 16 T cell receptor beta chains were all read from a single sample in a study of cytomegalovirus exposure and HLA in healthy donors. The PCR contained 60 Vbeta and 13 Jbeta primers. Data came from immunoSEQ multiplex PCR; TCRdb stores just in-frame clones and leaves some out. The data show approximately 130,000 clones, around 78% seen once. Sequencing was performed on PBMCs. These TCRs come from a woman between 40 and 50 years old in good health and CMV-seronegative.

The J gene is TRBJ1-4, the V gene TRBV9, with D unresolved. The CDR3 covers 14 residues. The germline CDR1 and CDR2 sequences are SGDLS and YYNGEE. Trimming pared 4 bases from V and 5 bases from J, leaving 12 bases between. The CDR3 loop reads CASSPPGANEKLFF. The CDR3 nucleotides read TGTGCCAGCAGCCCCCCCGGTGCGAATGAAAAACTGTTTTTT.

The chain links TRBV2 to TRBJ2-1, with D possibly TRBD2 on 5 matching bases. Germline CDR1 is SNHLY and CDR2 is FYNNEI. This CDR3 contains 14 residues. V lost 6 bases, J lost 0 bases, and 9 bases lay in between. The CDR3 is CASSLRGSYNEQFF. CDR3 in DNA: TGTGCCAGCAGCCTCCGGGGCTCCTACAATGAGCAGTTCTTC. Drawing the rest from reference TRBV2 and TRBJ2-1, the complete variable domain is EPEVTQTPSHQVTQMGQEVILRCVPISNHLYFYWYRQILGQKVEFLVSFYNNEISEKSEIFDDQFSVERPDGSNFTLKIRSTKLEDSAMYFCASSLRGSYNEQFFGPGTRLTVL.

The chain employs TRBV4-1 and TRBJ1-4, with a possible D match to TRBD1 (5 bases). The CDR3 spans 14 residues. Germline loops: CDR1 MGHRA, CDR2 YSYEKL. The V end was cut by 4 bases, the J end by 5 bases, with 11 bases between. In DNA, the CDR3 is TGCGCCAGCAGCCTCCCCGGGGGGAATGAAAAACTGTTTTTT. Its translation is CASSLPGGNEKLFF.

DNA of the CDR3: TGTGCCAGCAGCTTAGAATCAGCGGGAGCTCCGTATTTT. Translation gives CASSLESAGAPYF. V and J are TRBV11-2 and TRBJ2-3; 8 nucleotides line up with TRBD2. CDR1 and CDR2 (germline): SGHAT, FQNNGV. The length of the CDR3 is 13 residues. The V segment lost 0 bases and the J segment 14 bases; nucleotides outside the gene matches: 7.

This clone was recorded once. This chain joins TRBV5-1 and TRBJ2-7; no clear D gene. V dropped 0 bases and J dropped 0 bases, with 19 bases sitting between them. This CDR3 has 18 residues. Germline CDR1 SGHRS, CDR2 YFSETQ. CDR3 loop: CASSLALSAFPSSYEQYF. The CDR3 DNA follows: TGCGCCAGCAGCTTGGCTCTATCCGCGTTCCCAAGCTCCTACGAGCAGTACTTC.

This rearrangement joins TRBV7-9 to TRBJ2-1; weak D call: TRBD1 (6 bases). Trimming took off 5 bases at V and 1 base at J, with 15 bases between the two ends. The CDR3 has 16 residues. Germline V gene data show CDR1 as SEHNR and CDR2 as FQNEAQ (reference sequence). The CDR3 spells CASSVIKGGSYNEQFF. As DNA, the CDR3 is TGTGCCAGCAGCGTAATAAAAGGGGGATCCTACAATGAGCAGTTCTTC.

The V and J genes are TRBV10-3 and TRBJ2-1, with D perhaps TRBD1 (5 bases). The CDR3 runs to 14 residues. V dropped 5 bases and J dropped 7 bases, with 15 bases sitting between them. Looked up from germline, CDR1 is ENHRY and CDR2 is SYGVKD. CDR3 in amino acids: CAISLGAGGNEQFF. In DNA form, the CDR3 reads TGTGCCATCAGTTTAGGGGCCGGTGGTAATGAGCAGTTCTTC.

The V and J genes are TRBV2 and TRBJ1-2; D ambiguous. Germline V gives CDR1 SNHLY, CDR2 FYNNEI. The CDR3 is made up of 13 amino acids. Trimming stripped 3 bases from V and 4 bases from J, with 9 bases between. The CDR3 sequence is CASSDPAGYGYTF. CDR3 nucleotides: TGTGCCAGCAGTGACCCGGCGGGCTATGGCTACACCTTC.

CDR3 sequence: CATYSGRDYNEQFF. The CDR3 DNA is TGTGCCACCTATAGCGGGAGGGACTACAATGAGCAGTTCTTC. The V call is TRBV2, the J call TRBJ2-1, with 11 bases lining up with TRBD2. Germline V CDR1 and CDR2: SNHLY, FYNNEI. Trimming cost V 10 bases and J 3 bases; bases outside gene matches: 5. The CDR3 runs 14 residues.

The chain combines TRBV27 with TRBJ2-5; 8 bases fit TRBD2. Matching the DNA end better, TRBJ2-7 makes the J call doubtful. The germline V gene encodes CDR1 MNHEY and CDR2 SMNVEV (reference sequence). The CDR3 is 15 amino acids. CDR3 nucleotide sequence: TGTGCCAGCAGTTTAGTTGGGACTAGCTCCTACGAGCAGTACTTC. Protein sequence: CASSLVGTSSYEQYF.

This clone has just one count. V and J are TRBV6-5 and TRBJ2-2; tentative D call: TRBD2 (6 bases). The CDR3 loop spans 15 amino acids. Trimming took off 0 bases at V and 7 bases at J, with 12 bases between the two ends. CDR1 MNHEY and CDR2 SVGAGI come from the germline V gene. The CDR3 DNA follows: TGTGCCAGCAGTTACTCGATTTTGCGGGACGGGGAGCTGTTTTTT. Translated, it gives CASSYSILRDGELFF.

This sequence joins TRBV27 and TRBJ2-1; tentative D call: TRBD2 (6 bases). CDR3 length equals 21 residues. V was trimmed by 0 bases and J by 7 bases, leaving 31 bases between them. Looked up from germline, CDR1 is MNHEY and CDR2 is SMNVEV (reference sequence). For the CDR3, the DNA is TGTGCCAGCAGTTTATCGATAAAACAGTGGATGGGGACTCAAGGTTTTAATGAGCAGTTCTTC. Translation gives CASSLSIKQWMGTQGFNEQFF.

V and J are TRBV5-1 and TRBJ2-7; a weak D match, TRBD2 (6 bases). The CDR3 has 13 amino acids. CDR1 is SGHRS, CDR2 YFSETQ, per germline. V was trimmed by 4 bases and J by 3 bases, leaving 11 bases between them. Here the CDR3 DNA reads TGCGCCAGCAGCGAACTAGCTGTCTACGAGCAGTACTTC. Translation gives CASSELAVYEQYF. Full variable domain (missing parts from reference TRBV5-1 and TRBJ2-7): KAGVTQTPRYLIKTRGQQVTLSCSPISGHRSVSWYQQTPGQGLQFLFEYFSETQRNKGNFPGRFSGRQFSNSRSEMNVSTLELGDSALYLCASSELAVYEQYFGPGTRLTVT.

This clone was counted only a few times. The gene calls are TRBV7-2 and TRBJ2-3, with TRBD1 matching 7 bases. The germline CDR1 and CDR2 sequences are SGHTA and FQGNSA. This CDR3 spans 14 amino acids. V lost 3 bases to trimming and J lost 15 bases; unmatched junction nucleotides: 15. The CDR3 protein is CASSFSGTGTELYF. DNA of the CDR3: TGTGCCAGCAGCTTCTCAGGCACCGGGACAGAGCTTTATTTT. The full variable domain, rest sourced from reference TRBV7-2 and TRBJ2-3, is GAGVSQSPSNKVTEKGKDVELRCDPISGHTALYWYRQSLGQGLEFLIYFQGNSAPDKSGLPSDRFSAERTGGSVSTLTIQRTQQEDSAVYLCASSFSGTGTELYFGPGTRLTVL.

This clone was observed a handful of times. The chain carries TRBV5-1 and TRBJ2-6; tentatively, D is TRBD1 (5 bases). The CDR3 runs to 16 residues. CDR1 is SGHRS, CDR2 YFSETQ, per germline. V was shortened by 4 bases and J by 2 bases, with 13 bases between the two germline ends. The CDR3 DNA sequence: TGCGCCAGCAGCACCTCGGACACGGCTGGGGCCAACGTCCTGACTTTC. It codes for CASSTSDTAGANVLTF.

The V call is TRBV6-1, the J call TRBJ1-5, with D hard to call. With 0 bases removed from V and 3 bases from J, the gap between germline ends came to 6 bases. Germline V gene sequence: CDR1 MNHNS, CDR2 SASEGT. This CDR3 is 14 amino acids long. CDR3 coding DNA: TGTGCCAGCAGTGAAGCGCAGTACAATCAGCCCCAGCATTTT. Translation gives CASSEAQYNQPQHF.